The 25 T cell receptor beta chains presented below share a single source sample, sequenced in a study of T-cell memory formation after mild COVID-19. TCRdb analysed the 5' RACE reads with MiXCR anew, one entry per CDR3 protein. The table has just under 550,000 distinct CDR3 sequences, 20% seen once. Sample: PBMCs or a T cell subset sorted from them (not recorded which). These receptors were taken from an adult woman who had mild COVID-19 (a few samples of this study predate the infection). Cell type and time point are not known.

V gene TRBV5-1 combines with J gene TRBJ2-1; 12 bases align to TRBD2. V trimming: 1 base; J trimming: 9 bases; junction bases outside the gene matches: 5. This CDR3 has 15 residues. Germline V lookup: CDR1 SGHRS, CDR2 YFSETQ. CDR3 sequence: CASSLRLAGAVEQFF. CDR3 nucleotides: TGCGCCAGCAGCTTGAGACTAGCGGGGGCGGTTGAGCAGTTCTTC.

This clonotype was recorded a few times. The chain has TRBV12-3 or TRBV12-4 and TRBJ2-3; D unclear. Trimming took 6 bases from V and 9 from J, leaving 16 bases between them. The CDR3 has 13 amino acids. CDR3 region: CASSYSELGTQYF. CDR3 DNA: TGTGCCAGCAGCTACAGCGAGCTCGGGACGCAGTATTTT.

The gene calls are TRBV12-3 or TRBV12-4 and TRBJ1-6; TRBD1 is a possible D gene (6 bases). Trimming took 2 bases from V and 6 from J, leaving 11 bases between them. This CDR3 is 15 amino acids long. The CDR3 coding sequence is TGTGCCAGCAGTTTATCACAGGGATTTAATTCACCCCTCCACTTT. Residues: CASSLSQGFNSPLHF.

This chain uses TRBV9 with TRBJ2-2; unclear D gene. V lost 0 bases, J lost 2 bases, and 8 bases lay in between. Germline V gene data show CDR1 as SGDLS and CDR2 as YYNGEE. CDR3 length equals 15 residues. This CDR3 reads CASSVVSGNTGELFF. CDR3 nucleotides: TGTGCCAGCAGCGTAGTTTCCGGAAACACCGGGGAGCTGTTTTTT.

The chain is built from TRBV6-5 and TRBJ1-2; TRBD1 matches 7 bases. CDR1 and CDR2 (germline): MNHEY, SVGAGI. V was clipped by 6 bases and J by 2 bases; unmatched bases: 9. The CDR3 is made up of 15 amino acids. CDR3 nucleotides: TGTGCCAGCAGCTCCCTTAAGGGACAGAACTATGGCTACACCTTC. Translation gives CASSSLKGQNYGYTF.

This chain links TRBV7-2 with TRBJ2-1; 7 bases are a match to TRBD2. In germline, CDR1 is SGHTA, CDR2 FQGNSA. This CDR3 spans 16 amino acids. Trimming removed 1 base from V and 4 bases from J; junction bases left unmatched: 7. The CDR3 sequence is CASSLGGGGGYNEQFF. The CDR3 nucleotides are TGTGCCAGCAGCTTAGGTGGGGGGGGTGGATACAATGAGCAGTTCTTC.

The chain's CDR3 is CASSTGQGTEQYF. CDR3 DNA sequence: TGTGCCAGCAGCACCGGACAGGGGACCGAGCAGTACTTC. The chain employs TRBV7-3 and TRBJ2-7; 9 bases agree with TRBD1. The V segment lost 5 bases and the J segment 6 bases; nucleotides outside the gene matches: 5. The CDR3 is made up of 13 amino acids. The germline V gene has CDR1 SGHTA and CDR2 FQGTGA.

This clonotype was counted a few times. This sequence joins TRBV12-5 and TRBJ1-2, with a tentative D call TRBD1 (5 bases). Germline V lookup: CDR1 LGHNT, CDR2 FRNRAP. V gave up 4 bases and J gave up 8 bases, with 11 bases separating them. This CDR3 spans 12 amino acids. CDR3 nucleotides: TGTGCTAGTGGTTCTTTCGGGGGAGGCTACACCTTC. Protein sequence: CASGSFGGGYTF.

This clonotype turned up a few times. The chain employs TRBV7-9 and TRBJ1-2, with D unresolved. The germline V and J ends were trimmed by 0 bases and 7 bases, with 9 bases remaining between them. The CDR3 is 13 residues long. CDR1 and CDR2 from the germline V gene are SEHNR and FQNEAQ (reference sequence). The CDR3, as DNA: TGTGCCAGCAGCTTAGCGGCAGAAGGTGGCTACACCTTC. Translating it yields CASSLAAEGGYTF.

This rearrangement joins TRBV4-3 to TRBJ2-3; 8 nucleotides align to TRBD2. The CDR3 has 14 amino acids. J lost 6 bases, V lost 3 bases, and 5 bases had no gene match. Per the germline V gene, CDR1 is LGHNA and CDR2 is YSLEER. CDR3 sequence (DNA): TGCGCCAGCAGCCAGAGAGCGGGAGACGATACGCAGTATTTT. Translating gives CASSQRAGDDTQYF.

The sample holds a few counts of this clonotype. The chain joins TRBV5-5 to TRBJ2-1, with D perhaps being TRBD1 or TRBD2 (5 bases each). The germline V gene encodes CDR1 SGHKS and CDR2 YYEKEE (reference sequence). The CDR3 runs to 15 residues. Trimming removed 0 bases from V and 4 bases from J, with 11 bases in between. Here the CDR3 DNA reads TGTGCCAGCAGCTTGGCGAGGGACCTTTACAATGAGCAGTTCTTC. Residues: CASSLARDLYNEQFF.

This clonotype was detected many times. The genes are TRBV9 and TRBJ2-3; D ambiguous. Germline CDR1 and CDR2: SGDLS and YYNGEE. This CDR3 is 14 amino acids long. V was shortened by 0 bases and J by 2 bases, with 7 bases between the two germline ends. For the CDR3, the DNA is TGTGCCAGCAGCGTAGGACCCGTCACAGATACGCAGTATTTT. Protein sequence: CASSVGPVTDTQYF. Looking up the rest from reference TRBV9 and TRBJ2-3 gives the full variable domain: DSGVTQTPKHLITATGQRVTLRCSPRSGDLSVYWYQQSLDQGLQFLIQYYNGEERAKGNILERFSAQQFPDLHSELNLSSLELGDSALYFCASSVGPVTDTQYFGPGTRLTVL.

CDR3 sequence: CSAGRASGKDDNEQFF. In nucleotides, the CDR3 is TGCAGCGCCGGACGGGCTAGCGGGAAAGACGACAATGAGCAGTTCTTC. J is TRBJ2-1 and V is TRBV20-1; 9 bases agree with TRBD2. This CDR3 has 16 residues. Germline lookup yields CDR1 DFQATT and CDR2 SNEGSKA (reference sequence).

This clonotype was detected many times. CDR3 amino acids: CASSSRLAGEADTQYF. The DNA for the CDR3 is TGTGCCAGCAGTTCAAGACTAGCGGGAGAGGCAGATACGCAGTATTTT. This chain links TRBV7-9 with TRBJ2-3; 12 nucleotides agree with TRBD2. This CDR3 contains 16 residues. The trim removed 6 bases at V and 4 bases at J, leaving 8 bases unmatched. The germline gives CDR1 SEHNR, CDR2 FQNEAQ (reference sequence).

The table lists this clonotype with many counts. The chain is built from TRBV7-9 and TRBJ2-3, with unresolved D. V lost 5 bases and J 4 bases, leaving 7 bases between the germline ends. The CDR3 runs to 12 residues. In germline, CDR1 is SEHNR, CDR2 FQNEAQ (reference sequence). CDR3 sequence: CASSPTADTQYF. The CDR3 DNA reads TGTGCCAGCAGCCCAACGGCAGATACGCAGTATTTT.

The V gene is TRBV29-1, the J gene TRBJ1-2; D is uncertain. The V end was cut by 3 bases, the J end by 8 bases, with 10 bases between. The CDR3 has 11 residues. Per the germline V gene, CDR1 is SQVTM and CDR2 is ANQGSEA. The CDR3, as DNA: TGCAGCGTTGATAGGACCGGCGGCTACACCTTC. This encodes CSVDRTGGYTF.

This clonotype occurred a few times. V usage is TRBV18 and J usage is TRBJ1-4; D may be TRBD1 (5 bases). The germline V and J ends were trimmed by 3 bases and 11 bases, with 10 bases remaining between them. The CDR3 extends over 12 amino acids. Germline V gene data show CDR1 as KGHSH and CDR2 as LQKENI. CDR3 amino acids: CASSPDRDKLFF. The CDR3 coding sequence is TGTGCCAGCTCACCGGACCGGGACAAACTGTTTTTT. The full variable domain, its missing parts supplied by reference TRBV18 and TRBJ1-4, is NAGVMQNPRHLVRRRGQEARLRCSPMKGHSHVYWYRQLPEEGLKFMVYLQKENIIDESGMPKERFSAEFPKEGPSILRIQQVVRGDSAAYFCASSPDRDKLFFGSGTQLSVL.

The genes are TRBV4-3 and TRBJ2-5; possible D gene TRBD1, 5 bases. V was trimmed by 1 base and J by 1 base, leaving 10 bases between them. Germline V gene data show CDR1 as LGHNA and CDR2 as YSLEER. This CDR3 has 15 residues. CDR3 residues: CASSQGGHIQETQYF. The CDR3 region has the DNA TGCGCCAGCAGCCAAGGTGGACACATCCAAGAGACCCAGTACTTC.

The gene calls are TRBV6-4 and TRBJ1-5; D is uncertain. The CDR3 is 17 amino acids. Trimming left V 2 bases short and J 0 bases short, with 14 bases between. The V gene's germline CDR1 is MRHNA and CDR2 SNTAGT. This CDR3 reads CASSDPRRSYSNQPQHF. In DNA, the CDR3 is TGTGCCAGCAGTGACCCAAGGAGGAGTTATAGCAATCAGCCCCAGCATTTT.

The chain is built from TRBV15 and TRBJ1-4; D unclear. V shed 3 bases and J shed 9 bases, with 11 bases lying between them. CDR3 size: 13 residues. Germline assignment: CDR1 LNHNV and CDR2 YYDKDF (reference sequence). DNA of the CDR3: TGTGCCACCAGCAGCCGCCGCCCGCAAAAACTGTTTTTT. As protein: CATSSRRPQKLFF.

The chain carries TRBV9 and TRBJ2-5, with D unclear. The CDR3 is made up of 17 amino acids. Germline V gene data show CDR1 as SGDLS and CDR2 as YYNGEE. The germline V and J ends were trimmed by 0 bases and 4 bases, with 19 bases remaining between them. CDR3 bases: TGTGCCAGCAGCGTAGGGACCGGACCGGCCAAATCAGAGACCCAGTACTTC. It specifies CASSVGTGPAKSETQYF.

The DNA for the CDR3 is TGCGCCAGCAGCCAAGACCCCTCAGATACGCAGTATTTT. Encoded protein: CASSQDPSDTQYF. The rearrangement links TRBV4-3 to TRBJ2-3; no reliable D call. V dropped 0 bases and J dropped 4 bases, with 5 bases sitting between them. Germline V gene sequence: CDR1 LGHNA, CDR2 YSLEER. CDR3 length: 13 residues.

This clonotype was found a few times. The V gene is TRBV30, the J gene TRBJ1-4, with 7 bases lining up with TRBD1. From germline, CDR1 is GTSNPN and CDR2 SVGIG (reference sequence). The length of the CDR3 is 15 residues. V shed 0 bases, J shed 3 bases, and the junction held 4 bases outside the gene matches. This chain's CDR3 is CAWSVPQGANEKLFF. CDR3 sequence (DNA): TGTGCCTGGAGTGTACCGCAGGGGGCTAATGAAAAACTGTTTTTT.

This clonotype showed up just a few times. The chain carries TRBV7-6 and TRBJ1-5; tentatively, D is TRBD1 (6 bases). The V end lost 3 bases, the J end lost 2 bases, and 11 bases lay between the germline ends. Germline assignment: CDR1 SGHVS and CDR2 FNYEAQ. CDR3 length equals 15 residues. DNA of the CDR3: TGTGCCAGCAGCTTGATGGACAGCCGCAATCAGCCCCAGCATTTT. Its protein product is CASSLMDSRNQPQHF.

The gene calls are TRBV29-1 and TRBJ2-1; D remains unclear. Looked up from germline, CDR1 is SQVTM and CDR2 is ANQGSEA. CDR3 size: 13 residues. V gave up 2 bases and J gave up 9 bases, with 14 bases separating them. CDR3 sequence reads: CSVEIDFAGEQFF. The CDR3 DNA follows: TGCAGCGTTGAAATCGACTTCGCCGGTGAGCAGTTCTTC.